The present T cell receptor beta chain was sequenced within a study of OX40 agonist ivuxolimab in advanced cancers. Study-wide context: Patients receiving dose escalation had hepatocellular carcinoma, melanoma, renal cell or head and neck cancer.

This clone was observed once. Using immunoSEQ multiplex PCR, the repertoire was profiled, and TCRdb retains in-frame clones only, with some absent. The table has over 20,000 clones, 80% to 85% seen once. Trimming at V came to 2 bases and at J to 8 bases, leaving 6 bases not matched to a gene. The CDR3 runs to 14 residues. Germline assignment: CDR1 MNHEY and CDR2 SVGAGI. The chain joins TRBV6-5 to TRBJ2-1, with TRBD1 matching over 7 bases. This receptor was obtained from an adult with an advanced solid tumor such as melanoma, head and neck, liver or kidney cancer. The specimen comprised CD4+ or CD8+ T cells sorted from blood, sampled in a trial of the OX40 agonist ivuxolimab. This CDR3 reads CASSYRQGSYEQFF. The CDR3 DNA reads TGTGCCAGCAGTTACAGACAGGGAAGCTATGAGCAGTTCTTC.